The next 17 T cell receptor beta chains were all read from a single sample in a study of blood T cells in healthy people across ages. PCR was performed a second time for about 7 to 12 cycles using a sample-barcoded 5' primer and a J-beta primer mix. TCRdb passed the 5' RACE reads through MiXCR, listing each CDR3 protein once. The sample has roughly 700,000 distinct CDR3 sequences, 45% to 50% seen once. The specimen was blood. These receptors were obtained from a woman aged 55-69 years in good health.

Ten or more counts support this clonotype. V gene TRBV7-2 combines with J gene TRBJ1-2; D unclear. Germline V CDR1 and CDR2: SGHTA, FQGNSA. CDR3 length equals 12 residues. Trimming shortened V by 11 bases and J by 2 bases, and 12 bases separated the two germline ends. CDR3 nucleotide sequence: TGTGCCTCGGGGTGGGGAAACTATGGCTACACCTTC. Its translation: CASGWGNYGYTF. Variable domain in full (rest from reference TRBV7-2 and TRBJ1-2): GAGVSQSPSNKVTEKGKDVELRCDPISGHTALYWYRQSLGQGLEFLIYFQGNSAPDKSGLPSDRFSAERTGGSVSTLTIQRTQQEDSAVYLCASGWGNYGYTFGSGTRLTVV.

This clonotype was seen once. The chain carries TRBV6-1 and TRBJ2-7; D is possibly TRBD1 (5 bases). From germline, CDR1 is MNHNS and CDR2 SASEGT. Trimming left V 8 bases short and J 2 bases short, with 16 bases between. This CDR3 region has 14 residues. DNA of the CDR3: TGTGCCAGCGCTTGGTCAGGGCGTGCCTACGAGCAGTACTTC. It yields the protein CASAWSGRAYEQYF.

For this clonotype: A much larger clone differs from this one at a single base, so this may be a read error. J is TRBJ1-1 and V is TRBV28; D is undetermined. The germline V gene has CDR1 MDHEN and CDR2 SYDVKM. This CDR3 comprises 14 residues. The V end lost 3 bases, the J end lost 12 bases, and 20 bases lay between the germline ends. The CDR3 DNA is TGTGCCAGCAGTTTGGCTTCGGTCGCAGTAAGAACTTTCTTT. Protein product: CASSLASVAVRTFF.

This chain joins TRBV12-3 or TRBV12-4 and TRBJ2-1; the match to TRBD1 covers 9 bases. The end of the DNA is better explained by TRBJ2-7, so the J call may be wrong. This CDR3 spans 14 amino acids. The CDR3 DNA reads TGTGCCAGCAGTGCGGGACAGGGTTACAATGAGCAGTACTTC. Protein sequence: CASSAGQGYNEQYF.

The chain recombines TRBV15 with TRBJ2-7; 9 positions agree with TRBD2. V lost 4 bases to trimming and J lost 0 bases; unmatched junction nucleotides: 1. In germline, CDR1 is LNHNV, CDR2 YYDKDF (reference sequence). The CDR3 loop spans 14 amino acids. CDR3 loop: CATSISGSSYEQYF. In nucleotides, the CDR3 is TGTGCCACCAGCATTAGCGGGAGCTCCTACGAGCAGTACTTC.

The chain carries TRBV20-1 and TRBJ2-1, with 7 bases lining up with TRBD1. The CDR3 runs to 13 residues. In germline, CDR1 is DFQATT, CDR2 SNEGSKA (reference sequence). Losses at the gene ends were 2 bases for V and 4 bases for J; bases not matched to a gene: 2. The CDR3 loop reads CSARRGLYNEQFF. The CDR3 DNA reads TGCAGTGCTAGAAGGGGGCTTTACAATGAGCAGTTCTTC.

This chain uses TRBV28 with TRBJ2-5; tentative D call: TRBD1 (5 bases). From germline, CDR1 is MDHEN and CDR2 SYDVKM. The CDR3 loop spans 15 amino acids. V was cut by 3 bases and J by 11 bases, with 22 bases left in between. The CDR3 loop reads CASSFGFREYNEQYF. The DNA of the CDR3 is TGTGCCAGCAGTTTTGGGTTCAGGGAATACAATGAGCAGTACTTC.

The rearrangement joins TRBV24-1 to TRBJ2-3; D possibly corresponds to TRBD1 (5 bases). V lost 0 bases to trimming and J lost 2 bases, with 11 bases between them. This CDR3 comprises 16 residues. Germline loops: CDR1 KGHDR, CDR2 SFDVKD. The CDR3: CATSDLGQGNTDTQYF. CDR3 in DNA: TGTGCCACCAGTGATTTGGGGCAGGGTAACACAGATACGCAGTATTTT.

The chain recombines TRBV27 with TRBJ1-6; TRBD1 agrees at 8 bases. This CDR3 spans 15 amino acids. The trim removed 9 bases at V and 2 bases at J, leaving 6 bases unmatched. Germline CDR1 and CDR2: MNHEY and SMNVEV (reference sequence). CDR3 DNA sequence: TGTGCCAGTCGGACAGGGAGCGCCTATAATTCACCCCTCCACTTT. This encodes CASRTGSAYNSPLHF.

This chain joins TRBV7-9 and TRBJ2-7, with 14 bases fitting TRBD2. This CDR3 has 17 amino acids. V lost 6 bases, J lost 3 bases, and 10 bases stayed unmatched. Germline V gene lookup returns CDR1 SEHNR and CDR2 FQNEAQ (reference sequence). CDR3 DNA sequence: TGTGCCAGCAGTCAGGGGACTAGCGGGAGTACTCGCTACGAGCAGTACTTC. It translates to CASSQGTSGSTRYEQYF.

This sequence joins TRBV6-1 and TRBJ2-3; D might be TRBD2 (6 bases). CDR1 is MNHNS, CDR2 SASEGT, per germline. V was shortened by 1 base and J by 2 bases, with 10 bases between the two germline ends. This CDR3 contains 15 residues. CDR3 sequence reads: CASSEVGGNTDTQYF. Written as DNA, the CDR3 is TGTGCCAGCAGTGAAGTAGGAGGGAACACAGATACGCAGTATTTT.

This clonotype appeared many times. This chain joins TRBV4-3 and TRBJ2-7, with unresolved D. This CDR3 is built from 15 residues. V was cut by 2 bases and J by 7 bases, with 18 bases left in between. CDR1 is LGHNA and CDR2 is YSLEER in the germline V gene. The CDR3 region is CASSQCPPRRWEQYF. CDR3 nucleotide sequence: TGCGCCAGCAGCCAATGTCCCCCACGCCGGTGGGAGCAGTACTTC.

The rearrangement joins TRBV2 to TRBJ2-1; 7 nucleotides match TRBD2. The end of the DNA fits TRBJ2-7 better, so the J call may be wrong. Germline V gene data show CDR1 as SNHLY and CDR2 as FYNNEI. There are 15 residues in the CDR3. CDR3 residues: CASSLGGSSYNEQYF. CDR3 nucleotides: TGTGCCAGCAGTCTGGGCGGGAGCTCCTACAATGAGCAGTACTTC.

This chain uses TRBV3-1 with TRBJ2-4; the D gene is possibly TRBD2 (5 bases). The germline CDR1 and CDR2 sequences are LGHDT and YNNKEL (reference sequence). Trimming pared 3 bases from V and 3 bases from J, leaving 18 bases between. This CDR3 spans 17 amino acids. CDR3 coding DNA: TGTGCCAGCAGCCATGGTGCCGGGAAAACTAACAAAAACATTCAGTACTTC. It encodes CASSHGAGKTNKNIQYF.

This rearrangement joins TRBV4-3 to TRBJ2-1; D is possibly TRBD2 (6 bases). The J call may not be correct, given that the DNA end is closer to TRBJ2-7. Germline V CDR1 and CDR2: LGHNA, YSLEER. This CDR3 contains 16 residues. This CDR3 is CASSRTLASSYNEQYF. The CDR3 DNA reads TGCGCCAGCAGCCGTACCCTAGCGAGCTCCTACAATGAGCAGTACTTC.

CDR3 sequence reads: CASSGPRPETQYF. CDR3 DNA: TGTGCCAGCAGCGGCCCCCGCCCAGAGACCCAGTACTTC. The V gene is TRBV5-5, the J gene TRBJ2-7, with D unclear. The J call may be incorrect, as the DNA end agrees better with TRBJ2-5. Germline loops: CDR1 SGHKS, CDR2 YYEKEE (reference sequence). This CDR3 has 13 residues.

DNA of the CDR3: TGTGCCAGCAGCTTACGGTCCCACGAGCAGTACTTC. It is translated as CASSLRSHEQYF. J is TRBJ2-5 and V is TRBV7-9; D unclear. The end of the DNA is better explained by TRBJ2-7, so the J call may be wrong. The CDR3 totals 12 residues. CDR1 is SEHNR, CDR2 FQNEAQ, per germline (reference sequence).